This is a list of T cell receptor beta chains from one sample in a study of blood T cell repertoires in COVID-19. Assay: immunoSEQ multiplex PCR; the TCRdb copy retains only in-frame clones and omits some. This sample carries approximately 130,000 clones, roughly 85% of them seen once, and the ten largest clones take around 4.5%. The sequenced material came from peripheral blood. The receptors shown here come from a human donor in a cohort sampled during active COVID-19. Each CDR3 is given with its conserved first and last residue. The order of the fields is CDR3 length, V gene, D gene, clone size, J gene, CDR3 protein, CDR3 DNA. The D gene is left open where the match is weak. A row's size may be missing; if present it is once, few, many or a size class.

15	TRBV11-2	TRBD2	.	TRBJ2-7	CASSSVPNGEGEQYF	TGTGCCAGCAGCTCCGTCCCAAATGGGGAGGGCGAGCAGTACTTC
16	TRBV11-2	.	.	TRBJ1-5	CASSTSFGQINQPQHF	TGTGCCAGCAGCACAAGCTTTGGACAGATCAATCAGCCCCAGCATTTT
17	TRBV23-1	.	.	TRBJ2-1	CASSQSHSGISYNEQFF	TGCGCCAGCAGTCAATCCCATTCAGGGATATCCTACAATGAGCAGTTCTTC
13	TRBV7-2	.	.	TRBJ2-2	CASSNQGTGELFF	TGTGCCAGCAGCAACCAGGGGACCGGGGAGCTGTTTTTT
15	TRBV7-9	TRBD2	.	TRBJ2-1	CASSLSGSPYNEQFF	TGTGCCAGCAGCCTCAGCGGGAGCCCATACAATGAGCAGTTCTTC
14	TRBV28	.	.	TRBJ1-2	CAHSIGAVSYGYTF	TGTGCTCACTCTATTGGCGCGGTGAGCTATGGCTACACCTTC
18	TRBV7-2	.	.	TRBJ1-2	CASSSKHGRRGDGYGYTF	TGTGCCAGCAGCTCCAAACACGGGCGGCGGGGGGATGGCTATGGCTACACCTTC
17	TRBV29-1	TRBD2	.	TRBJ2-2	CSVRTSGRGLLAGELFF	TGCAGCGTGAGGACTAGCGGGAGGGGCCTCTTAGCCGGGGAGCTGTTTTTT
14	TRBV3-1/TRBV3-2	.	few	TRBJ1-1	CASSQGTQNTEAFF	TGTGCCAGCAGCCAAGGGACACAGAACACTGAAGCTTTCTTT
15	TRBV5-6	TRBD1	.	TRBJ2-2	CASSLGQGNTGELFF	TGTGCCAGCAGCTTGGGACAGGGGAACACCGGGGAGCTGTTTTTT
15	TRBV24-1	.	once	TRBJ2-5	CATSGARTREETQYF	TGTGCCACCAGTGGGGCGCGGACGAGGGAGGAGACCCAGTACTTC
13	TRBV10-3	.	.	TRBJ2-7	CAISSGTNYEQYF	TGTGCCATCAGTTCAGGAACGAACTACGAGCAGTACTTC
12	TRBV7-2	.	.	TRBJ2-2	CASSLAAGELFF	TGTGCCAGCAGCTTGGCGGCGGGGGAGCTGTTTTTT
14	TRBV20-1	.	.	TRBJ1-6	CSASSTSYNSPLHF	TGCAGTGCTAGTTCGACTTCCTATAATTCACCCCTCCACTTT
18	TRBV5-1	.	.	TRBJ2-2	CASSYGRAPTANTGELFF	TGCGCCAGCAGCTACGGCAGGGCCCCAACGGCGAACACCGGGGAGCTGTTTTTT
15	TRBV3-1/TRBV3-2	TRBD1	.	TRBJ2-1	CASSSTKLGTDEQFF	TGTGCCAGCAGCTCAACTAAACTAGGGACAGACGAGCAGTTCTTC
14	TRBV5-4	.	.	TRBJ1-1	CASSSQGMNTEAFF	TGTGCCAGCAGCTCTCAGGGGATGAACACTGAAGCTTTCTTT
15	TRBV5-1	.	.	TRBJ2-3	CASSLATGPTDTQYF	TGCGCCAGCAGCTTGGCCACGGGTCCCACAGATACGCAGTATTTT
16	TRBV10-2	TRBD2	.	TRBJ2-2	CASTTLAGEWTGELFF	TGCGCCAGCACCACACTAGCGGGAGAATGGACCGGGGAGCTGTTTTTT
17	TRBV27	.	once	TRBJ2-3	CASSLFGGAGRTDTQYF	TGTGCCAGCAGTTTATTCGGCGGGGCTGGGCGAACAGATACGCAGTATTTT
13	TRBV10-3	TRBD1	.	TRBJ1-6	CAISGGGDSPLHF	TGTGCCATCAGTGGAGGGGGCGATTCACCCCTCCACTTT
18	TRBV7-9	TRBD2	.	TRBJ2-3	CASSFFLTGGLGGDTQYF	TGTGCCAGCAGCTTCTTTTTAACGGGGGGACTGGGTGGAGATACGCAGTATTTT
16	TRBV11-2	.	.	TRBJ2-5	CASSLGARTGKETQYF	TGTGCCAGCAGCTTAGGGGCGAGGACGGGGAAAGAGACCCAGTACTTC
15	TRBV28	TRBD2	.	TRBJ2-1	CASSLIAGGPREQFF	TGTGCCAGCAGTTTAATAGCGGGAGGGCCAAGGGAGCAGTTCTTC
15	TRBV3-1/TRBV3-2	TRBD1	.	TRBJ1-1	CASSQGTGGGTEAFF	TGTGCCAGCAGCCAAGGCACAGGGGGCGGCACTGAAGCTTTCTTT
12	TRBV25-1	.	.	TRBJ2-1	CASSGGRNEQFF	TGTGCCAGCAGTGGGGGGCGCAATGAGCAGTTCTTC
13	TRBV6-5	.	.	TRBJ1-1	CASSYEGNTEAFF	TGTGCCAGCAGTTACGAGGGGAACACTGAAGCTTTCTTT
16	TRBV24-1	TRBD1	.	TRBJ2-1	CATSDFGTETYNEQFF	TGTGCCACCAGTGATTTCGGGACAGAGACCTACAATGAGCAGTTCTTC
16	TRBV5-1	.	.	TRBJ2-1	CASTPPGTRSYNEQFF	TGCGCCAGCACCCCCCCGGGGACTCGGTCCTACAATGAGCAGTTCTTC
12	TRBV19	.	.	TRBJ2-5	CASSGVRETQYF	TGTGCCAGTAGCGGGGTCCGGGAGACCCAGTACTTC
15	TRBV28	TRBD1	.	TRBJ1-1	CASSPIDRGPIEAFF	TGTGCCAGCAGTCCTATAGACAGGGGGCCTATTGAAGCTTTCTTT
15	TRBV20-1	TRBD2	once	TRBJ2-5	CSASTSGGPQETQYF	TGCAGTGCTAGTACTAGCGGGGGGCCCCAGGAGACCCAGTACTTC
14	TRBV2	TRBD1	.	TRBJ1-1	CASQLQDPTGEAFF	TGTGCCAGCCAATTACAGGACCCGACAGGGGAAGCTTTCTTT
13	TRBV12-3/TRBV12-4	TRBD1	.	TRBJ1-2	CASSAQGAVGYTF	TGTGCCAGCAGTGCACAGGGGGCGGTAGGCTACACCTTC
14	TRBV10-3	.	once	TRBJ1-2	CAISAAGREEGYTF	TGTGCCATCAGTGCAGCGGGGCGAGAAGAAGGCTACACCTTC
15	TRBV11-3	.	.	TRBJ1-1	CASSLATGFYTEAFF	TGTGCCAGCAGCTTAGCGACAGGATTTTACACTGAAGCTTTCTTT
15	TRBV5-4	TRBD1	.	TRBJ2-1	CASSTDRAPYNEQFF	TGTGCCAGCAGCACGGACAGGGCACCGTACAATGAGCAGTTCTTC
13	TRBV29-1	.	.	TRBJ2-1	CSVSHGLNNEQFF	TGCAGCGTCTCCCACGGACTCAACAATGAGCAGTTCTTC
16	TRBV5-4	.	.	TRBJ2-6	CASSPPYPAGANVLTF	TGTGCCAGCAGCCCCCCCTATCCCGCTGGGGCCAACGTCCTGACTTTC
17	TRBV5-4	.	few	TRBJ2-1	CASSSNQGLASLNEQFF	TGTGCCAGCAGCTCGAACCAGGGACTCGCCTCCCTCAATGAGCAGTTCTTC
15	TRBV5-6	TRBD2	.	TRBJ2-1	CASSSLAGADNEQFF	TGTGCCAGCAGCTCGCTAGCGGGAGCCGACAATGAGCAGTTCTTC
16	TRBV7-2	TRBD1	once	TRBJ1-1	CASSQDGGRGRTEAFF	TGTGCCAGCAGCCAAGACGGGGGCAGGGGGCGAACTGAAGCTTTCTTT
11	TRBV29-1	.	.	TRBJ1-1	CSVDQESGAFF	TGCAGCGTTGATCAGGAATCTGGTGCTTTCTTT
18	TRBV14	TRBD1	.	TRBJ2-1	CASSQALSGQGFYNEQFF	TGTGCCAGCAGCCAAGCTCTTTCGGGACAGGGCTTCTACAATGAGCAGTTCTTC
13	TRBV19	.	.	TRBJ1-2	CASSRSGSYGYTF	TGTGCCAGTAGTAGGTCAGGGTCCTATGGCTACACCTTC
15	TRBV6-5	TRBD2	.	TRBJ2-7	CASDPPLAGVNEQYF	TGTGCCAGCGATCCCCCTCTAGCGGGGGTGAACGAGCAGTACTTC
20	TRBV19	.	.	TRBJ2-1	CASSQGGVLGGAWSYNEQFF	TGTGCCAGTAGCCAAGGTGGAGTCTTAGGGGGGGCTTGGTCCTACAATGAGCAGTTCTTC
14	TRBV5-1	.	.	TRBJ2-2	CASSYQGLAGELFF	TGCGCCAGCAGCTATCAGGGGTTAGCCGGGGAGCTGTTTTTT
15	TRBV2	TRBD2	.	TRBJ2-3	CASSEAGVSADTQYF	TGTGCCAGCAGTGAGGCGGGAGTGAGCGCAGATACGCAGTATTTT
18	TRBV2	TRBD1	.	TRBJ1-2	CASTRSAGGAVPIYGYTF	TGTGCCAGCACCAGATCAGCAGGGGGCGCGGTACCCATCTATGGCTACACCTTC
16	TRBV6-1	TRBD2	.	TRBJ2-3	CASSATSGRAADTQYF	TGTGCCAGCAGTGCGACTAGCGGGAGGGCCGCAGATACGCAGTATTTT